This T cell receptor (beta chain) was captured in a study of cytomegalovirus exposure and HLA in healthy donors. Study observations and caveats: It was fewer than 200 TCR beta chains that were listed as cytomegalovirus-associated.

Losses at the gene ends were 5 bases for V and 1 base for J; bases not matched to a gene: 4. This CDR3 comprises 13 residues. In germline, CDR1 is GTSNPN, CDR2 SVGIG (reference sequence). Worth noting for this clone: No antigen is known for it.

60 Vbeta and 13 Jbeta primers were used in PCR. Authors' methods: Unique TCR beta chains numbered 60 million to 100 million in a later analysis, with some 9.9 million shared. Clones were read by immunoSEQ multiplex PCR, and TCRdb kept only the in-frame ones, dropping some. The V and J calls and the clone size are those of that table, but D and trimming were determined from the DNA. The table shows about 97,000 clones, with 60% to 75% occurring only once. The sequencing input was PBMCs. The chain uses TRBV30 and TRBJ2-5; TRBD1 matches 7 bases. The receptor comes from a woman in her thirties or forties in good health and CMV-seronegative. CDR3 in amino acids: CAWGGQAQETQYF. CDR3 coding DNA: TGTGCCTGGGGAGGACAGGCCCAAGAGACCCAGTACTTC.